The 25 T cell receptor beta chains below all came from one sample that was sequenced in a study of T cell clusters in autoimmune cytopenias. TRB amplification used approximately 270 ng of peripheral blood genomic DNA. TRB was amplified by touch-down multiplex PCR, primer pools A and B combined. TCRdb reprocessed the multiplex PCR reads, keeping one entry per CDR3 protein, no DNA. The specimen's table records roughly 7,500 distinct CDR3 sequences. This sample also belongs to another study, concerning T cell repertoires in aging, cancer and after chemotherapy.

Material: peripheral blood. These receptors were collected from a human donor with an autoimmune cytopenia or autoimmune hepatitis (not recorded which).

The chain combines TRBV12-3 or TRBV12-4 with TRBJ2-7; there is no DNA to check the TCRdb D call of TRBD2. This CDR3 contains 15 residues. CDR3 amino acids: CASSFLAGGSYEQYF.

This clonotype ranks as medium-sized (0.01 to 0.1%) in terms of frequency. The gene calls are TRBV5-4 and TRBJ2-5; with no DNA, the TCRdb D assignment of TRBD1 cannot be verified. Per germline, CDR1 SGHNT and CDR2 YYREEE (reference sequence). The CDR3 totals 14 residues. CDR3 region: CASSLRGGVETQYF.

CDR3 in amino acids: CASSSEDRGETQYF. V and J are TRBV5-5 and TRBJ2-5; the D call of TRBD1 rests on TCRdb alone, since no DNA is present to check it. The CDR3 consists of 14 residues. Germline assignment: CDR1 SGHKS and CDR2 YYEKEE (reference sequence).

According to its frequency, this clonotype is medium-sized. CDR3 protein: CSVSGTPAQMGTEAFF. The rearrangement links TRBV29-1 to TRBJ1-1; no DNA is available, so the TRBD1 call from TCRdb remains unchecked. The length of the CDR3 is 16 residues. CDR1 is SQVTM, CDR2 ANQGSEA, per germline. Together with reference TRBV29-1 and TRBJ1-1, the CDR3 gives the full variable domain: SAVISQKPSRDICQRGTSLTIQCQVDSQVTMMFWYRQQPGQSLTLIATANQGSEATYESGFVIDKFPISRPNLTFSTLTVSNMSPEDSSIYLCSVSGTPAQMGTEAFFGQGTRLTVV.

This clonotype is identified as medium-sized (0.01 to 0.1%) from frequency. This chain connects TRBV6-6 to TRBJ2-5; TCRdb returns TRBD1, unconfirmable since there is no DNA. Germline V gene lookup returns CDR1 MNHNY and CDR2 SVGAGI (reference sequence). The CDR3 has 15 amino acids. CDR3: CASSYIRGRQETQYF.

Measured by frequency, this clonotype is medium-sized. The V and J genes are TRBV30 and TRBJ2-1; TCRdb's D call, TRBD1, is unchecked because there is no DNA. The CDR3 has 13 amino acids. CDR1 and CDR2 from the germline V gene are GTSNPN and SVGIG (reference sequence). The CDR3 region is CAWTSGGLNEQFF.

This rearrangement joins TRBV7-9 to TRBJ1-1; absent DNA, TCRdb's TRBD1 call cannot be checked. This CDR3 spans 15 amino acids. Germline values: CDR1 SEHNR, CDR2 FQNEAQ (reference sequence). The CDR3 loop reads CASSLAQGDDTEAFF.

V usage is TRBV12-3 or TRBV12-4 and J usage is TRBJ1-2; TCRdb outputs TRBD1, but without DNA this stays unchecked. The CDR3 is 13 amino acids. The CDR3 sequence is CASSYTGTYGYTF.

This clonotype registers medium-sized (0.01 to 0.1%) by frequency. This chain uses TRBV15 with TRBJ1-6; the TRBD1 assignment by TCRdb is unverifiable without DNA. Germline V gene data show CDR1 as LNHNV and CDR2 as YYDKDF (reference sequence). The CDR3 covers 16 residues. The CDR3 here is CATSVEKGTGYSPLHF. The full variable domain, its missing parts supplied by reference TRBV15 and TRBJ1-6, is DAMVIQNPRYQVTQFGKPVTLSCSQTLNHNVMYWYQQKSSQAPKLLFHYYDKDFNNEADTPDNFQSRRPNTSFCFLDIRSPGLGDTAMYLCATSVEKGTGYSPLHFGNGTRLTVT.

The chain recombines TRBV5-6 with TRBJ2-7; TCRdb's assignment of TRBD2 cannot be checked, as there is no DNA. The CDR3 is made up of 16 amino acids. CDR1 is SGHDT, CDR2 YYEEEE, per germline. The CDR3 reads CASSLPLAGGIYEQYF.

This chain joins TRBV19 and TRBJ1-5. The CDR3 runs 15 residues. CDR1 LNHDA and CDR2 SQIVND come from the germline V gene (reference sequence). Here the CDR3 reads CASSMRVGSNQPQHF. The whole variable domain, remainder taken from reference TRBV19 and TRBJ1-5, is DGGITQSPKYLFRKEGQNVTLSCEQNLNHDAMYWYRQDPGQGLRLIYYSQIVNDFQKGDIAEGYSVSREKKESFPLTVTSAQKNPTAFYLCASSMRVGSNQPQHFGDGTRLSIL.

The genes are TRBV5-4 and TRBJ2-7; the TCRdb D gene call, TRBD1, has no DNA to confirm it. This CDR3 spans 14 amino acids. Germline assignment: CDR1 SGHNT and CDR2 YYREEE (reference sequence). The chain's CDR3 is CASSLSGGPYEQYF.

The chain combines TRBV20-1 with TRBJ2-1; lacking DNA, the TRBD1 call made by TCRdb goes unchecked. The CDR3 totals 15 residues. Per germline, CDR1 DFQATT and CDR2 SNEGSKA (reference sequence). The CDR3 protein is CSARDGGTGWNEQFF.

This chain joins TRBV5-1 and TRBJ2-1; TCRdb's D call of TRBD1 is untestable without DNA. The germline CDR1 and CDR2 sequences are SGHRS and YFSETQ. This CDR3 spans 14 amino acids. The CDR3 sequence: CASSLGGGSNEQFF.

The rearrangement links TRBV5-1 to TRBJ2-6; without DNA, the TCRdb call of TRBD1 cannot be checked. The V gene's germline CDR1 is SGHRS and CDR2 YFSETQ. This CDR3 is built from 16 residues. The chain's CDR3 is CASSRDSLSGANVLTF.

This clonotype shows up as medium-sized by frequency. The J gene is TRBJ2-5, the V gene TRBV6-1; the D call of TRBD2 rests on TCRdb alone, since no DNA is present to check it. CDR3 size: 16 residues. CDR1 MNHNS and CDR2 SASEGT come from the germline V gene. The CDR3 loop reads CASSDPGTSNRETQYF.

The rearrangement links TRBV20-1 to TRBJ1-2; with no DNA, the TCRdb D assignment of TRBD1 cannot be verified. The CDR3 covers 13 residues. Germline CDR1 reads DFQATT; CDR2 reads SNEGSKA (reference sequence). CDR3 sequence: CSATIPGQWGYTF.

This clonotype is deemed medium-sized (0.01 to 0.1%) by its frequency. J is TRBJ1-1 and V is TRBV6-5; there is no DNA to check the TCRdb D call of TRBD1. Germline CDR1 and CDR2: MNHEY and SVGAGI. The length of the CDR3 is 13 residues. CDR3 loop: CASSKSGQPEAFF.

This chain uses TRBV5-4 with TRBJ2-1; no DNA is available, so the TRBD2 call from TCRdb remains unchecked. Germline V gives CDR1 SGHNT, CDR2 YYREEE (reference sequence). The CDR3 is 13 residues long. CDR3 protein: CASSLAGGNEQFF.

The chain combines TRBV2 with TRBJ2-1. The CDR3 spans 12 residues. CDR1 is SNHLY and CDR2 is FYNNEI in the germline V gene. The CDR3 sequence: CASSFVYNEQFF.

The V gene is TRBV28, the J gene TRBJ2-7; TCRdb reports TRBD1, a call that lacks DNA to check it against. The germline gives CDR1 MDHEN, CDR2 SYDVKM. This CDR3 is built from 13 residues. CDR3 loop: CASSFDPLFEQYF.

The chain has TRBV27 and TRBJ1-6; TCRdb picks TRBD1, but there is no DNA to check that call. This CDR3 has 16 amino acids. Germline-derived CDR1 and CDR2 are MNHEY and SMNVEV (reference sequence). CDR3 region: CASSFSTGTGASPLHF.

The chain employs TRBV5-4 and TRBJ2-5; checking the TCRdb D call of TRBD2 is not possible without DNA. The CDR3 is 17 amino acids. Germline V lookup: CDR1 SGHNT, CDR2 YYREEE (reference sequence). The CDR3 reads CASSLDRTLAGQETQYF.

According to its frequency, this clonotype is medium-sized. This chain joins TRBV7-2 and TRBJ1-6; TCRdb's D gene call, TRBD1, goes unchecked for lack of DNA. This CDR3 has 15 residues. Per the germline V gene, CDR1 is SGHTA and CDR2 is FQGNSA. The CDR3 protein is CASSLAGDRGSPLHF.

The CDR3 here is CASSWTRYQETQYF. V usage is TRBV19 and J usage is TRBJ2-5; TCRdb selects TRBD1, and the lack of DNA leaves this call unchecked. The CDR3 has 14 residues. Germline CDR1 and CDR2: LNHDA and SQIVND (reference sequence).